This T cell receptor beta chain was observed in a study of cytomegalovirus exposure and HLA in healthy donors (dated by TCRdb to the late 2010s). For the wider study: An earlier analysis of 587 of the donors reported 276 Gb of sequence data and 117 million unique TCR beta sequences obtained from 150 million to 200 million T cells. Roughly 300 gigabases of sequencing data and approximately 92 million unique TCR sequences made up an early release that covered under 750 HLA-typed donors. The genetic ancestry cluster associated with self-reported Caucasian donors included roughly 84% of the approximately 400 genotyped donors. The study was designed to test whether signatures of past pathogen exposure could be identified by cataloging public T cell receptors. The study used immunosequencing to profile the T cell repertoires of approximately 650 subjects and linked those repertoires to cytomegalovirus serostatus. In addition to the first cohort of 666 subjects, a separate validation cohort of 130 or so different subjects was used. High-throughput TCR immunosequencing, statistical association of individual TCRs with disease status, and machine learning were combined to predict cytomegalovirus infection status. To study patterns of TCR occurrence, a later analysis re-analyzed previously published TCR beta repertoires from 650 to 750 donors and added high-resolution HLA genotyping. The later analysis used no new phenotypic data to find candidate immune exposures, relying instead on TCR beta sequences and their occurrence across donors. To decide whether each TCR beta V gene segment behaved as functional or pseudogenic, an earlier analysis of approximately 600 of the donors relied on high-throughput TCR beta sequencing. Donor age, sex, ethnicity and CMV serostatus were compiled alongside the repertoire data. In a later genetic analysis, genome-wide SNP genotypes for about 60% of the 666 donors were used, and that subset was treated as a discovery cohort. All discovery cohort repertoires had been generated using a single sequencing platform. HLA typing covered class I and class II loci at four-digit resolution. The number of typed donors differed by locus: roughly 629-640 for A, B, C, DRB1 and DQB1; roughly 510 for DQA1; approximately 610 for DPA1; and roughly 470 for DPB1. Four or five DR-DQ haplotypes were handled as single units for association and clustering, since linkage in the cohort was strong. Among 300 to 500 genotyped donors of the cohort, an average of roughly 230,000 unique TCR beta nucleotide sequences was sequenced per donor, of which about 18% were non-productive. Overall results and qualifications from the work: In a later analysis, the rate of TCR association differed among HLA loci, with DRB1 alleles having the most associated TCRs and HLA-C alleles having the fewest. While some public TCRs were present in many individuals, most TCR sequences turned up only very rarely across donors. In a later analysis, about 16,000 TCR beta sequences were associated with specific HLA alleles at a false discovery rate of 0.05. It was suggested by the authors that the approach could potentially be generalized to other disease states and immunological phenotypes. Compared with equally common non-associated chains, HLA-associated TCR beta chains in a later analysis were more clonally expanded and had lower generation probabilities. The only immune exposure information available for the cohort was CMV serostatus. This cohort had only TCR beta chains sequenced, and the lack of alpha or paired-chain data limited which features could be detected. In a later analysis, several top co-occurrence clusters were reported to appear linked to parvovirus B19, influenza, CMV and Epstein-Barr virus. HLA typing was unavailable for some donors at each locus, so association tests used only the typed subset. The earlier analysis of 587 of the donors excluded fewer than 20 rarely observed V segments, including chromosome 9 orphons, because counts were too low. A further reported finding was that TCR beta sequences accurately predicted the HLA-A and HLA-B alleles for most subjects in the first cohort. A group of highly shared sequence variants was considered likely to be a technical artifact of the sequencing pipeline. In vitro tests confirmed that a few of the cytomegalovirus-associated TCR beta chains recognize cytomegalovirus antigens. According to a later analysis, most CMV-associated TCR beta chains appeared to be HLA-restricted, and the HLA associations seemed to be driven largely by CMV exposure. In both the original and validation cohorts, the classifier was reported to diagnose cytomegalovirus status with high specificity and sensitivity. An earlier analysis of around 540 of the donors showed that most TCR beta V segments appeared in productive rearrangements either about 90% or about 30% of the time, which broadly matched IMGT annotations. Sequencing depth was assumed to be roughly uniform across donors in the presence/absence analyses, though that assumption may not hold. In the study, 150 to 200 TCR beta chains were listed as associated with cytomegalovirus. When HLA alleles, especially DR and DQ, strongly co-occurred, attributing TCR associations to individual alleles was difficult. V-gene and J-gene trimming of TCR beta chains was associated with a missense DCLRE1C variant in a later genetic analysis, and the association was replicated in an independent cohort. A later genetic analysis reported fewer N-insertions in productive TCRs among donors in an Asian-associated ancestry cluster than the roughly 700-donor mean. Linkage disequilibrium might explain the correlated functional status among segregating V segments, but an unknown experimental factor could not be ruled out.

The cohort was made up of about 610 healthy bone marrow donors. At the time of sampling, every cohort member was nominally healthy, though immune exposures that went unrecorded were likely present. The donor tested CMV seropositive and was one of the 289 seropositive cohort members. A peripheral blood sample was provided by each donor, and peripheral blood mononuclear cells were used for TCR beta sequencing. Genomic DNA was extracted from the blood cell samples with the Qiagen DNeasy Blood Extraction Kit. Library preparation employed the immunoSEQ multiplex PCR assay. For the multiplex PCR, a mixture combining 60 forward primers for TCR Vbeta segments and 13 reverse primers for TCR Jbeta segments was used. The CDR3 region of rearranged TCR beta genes was amplified from genomic DNA with a multiplex PCR assay. Amplified TCR beta libraries were sequenced as 87-base-pair reads on the Illumina HiSeq System. Processing in the source paper ran as follows. A later analysis counted around 72 million unique TCR beta chains across the 670 or so repertoires, and some 11 million of these chains were shared by at least two donors. Raw reads were error-corrected and collapsed into unique sequences with a nearest-neighbor algorithm that merged closely related sequences to remove PCR and sequencing errors. Alignment of CDR3 sequences to IMGT reference sequences was used to assign V, D and J gene segments. For a sequence to be retained, at least a six-nucleotide match to both a V gene segment and a J gene segment was required. Rearrangements were called productive when the CDR3 lacked stop codons and stayed in frame with V and J; all others were non-productive. CDR3 was defined according to IMGT convention as the region running from the second conserved V-encoded cysteine to the conserved J-encoded phenylalanine. Sequences without an unambiguous match to a single V gene segment were excluded from the earlier analysis of almost 600 of the donors. An earlier analysis of 450 to 650 of the donors called V segments functional above 56.7% productive rearrangements and segregating when the between-donor standard deviation exceeded 5%. A statistical classification framework was built to diagnose cytomegalovirus status from the catalog of TCR beta chain sequences. A later analysis assigned V and J genes by comparing TCR nucleotide sequences with IMGT/GENE-DB human TR gene sequences. A later analysis assigned CDR3 sequences and most-parsimonious VDJ recombination scenarios with the TCRdist pipeline. A later analysis defined each TCR beta chain by its CDR3 amino acid sequence plus V-gene family, and excluded reads lacking a unique V-gene family. A later analysis removed roughly 590 highly shared, low-generation-probability nucleotide sequences to deal with suspected cross-contamination and a sequencing artifact. A later analysis calculated a clonal expansion index for each public chain from normalized within-repertoire ranks of inferred template counts. In a later analysis, generation probabilities were computed using a VDJ recombination model fitted to out-of-frame rearrangements, and the results were checked against IGoR. In a later analysis, TCR-TCR, TCR-HLA and TCR-CMV co-occurrence was scored with hypergeometric tests, and a repertoire-size bias correction was applied to TCR pairs. In a later analysis, false discovery rates were estimated by permuting HLA or CMV assignments 20 times. A later analysis grouped co-occurring TCRs with DBSCAN, adding TCRdist sequence similarity when clustering within HLA-allele-positive subsets. Repertoires with fewer than 30,000 or more than 120,000 public chains, plus five repertoires with anomalous nucleotide sharing, were excluded from co-occurrence clustering. Imported from immuneACCESS, the table was reduced by TCRdb to in-frame sequences with V and J called. These copies leave out some clones; in studies compared against another copy, an unresolved V gene accounts for under half, and the cause of the remainder is not known. The V and J calls and clone size were taken over from that table, and D and trimming were inferred from the DNA. The sample yields under 200,000 clones; roughly 82% were counted once. The leading ten clones occupy about 1.6% of the sample.

Turning to this clone: Its antigen target is currently unknown. The sample holds no much larger clone one base away, and base qualities are not on file.

The sequenced material came from PBMCs. This sequence was found in a girl aged 5 to 17 in good health and CMV-seropositive.

The CDR3 reads as follows: CASSEVSTGTYGYTF. In nucleotides, the sequence is TGTGCCAGCAGTGAAGTCTCGACAGGGACTTATGGCTACACCTTC. This chain is built from TRBV6-1 and TRBJ1-2; 7 bases in the middle match TRBD1. From its cysteine to its phenylalanine, the CDR3 spans 15 amino acids. Only the CDR3 portion is preserved as DNA: 45 bases, with reading frame beginning at the first base. The germline V gene gives CDR1 as MNHNS and CDR2 as SASEGT. Trimming takes 1 base off V and 5 bases off J; junction bases not matched to a gene: 7.